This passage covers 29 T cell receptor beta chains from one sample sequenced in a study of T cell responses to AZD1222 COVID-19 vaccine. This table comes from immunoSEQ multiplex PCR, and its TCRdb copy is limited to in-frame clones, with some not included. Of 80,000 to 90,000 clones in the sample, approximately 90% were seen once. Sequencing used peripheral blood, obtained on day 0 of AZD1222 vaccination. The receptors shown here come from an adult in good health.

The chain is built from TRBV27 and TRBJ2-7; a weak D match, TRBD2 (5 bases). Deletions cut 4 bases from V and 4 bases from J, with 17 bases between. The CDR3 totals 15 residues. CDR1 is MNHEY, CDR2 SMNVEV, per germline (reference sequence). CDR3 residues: CASSSAASGPYEQYF. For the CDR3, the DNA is TGTGCCAGCAGTTCAGCGGCTTCCGGGCCTTACGAGCAGTACTTC.

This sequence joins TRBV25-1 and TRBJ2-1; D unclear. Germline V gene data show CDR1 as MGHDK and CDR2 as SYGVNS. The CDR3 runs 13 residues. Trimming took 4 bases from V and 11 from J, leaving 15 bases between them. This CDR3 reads CASSGPSPGQQFF. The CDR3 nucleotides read TGTGCCAGCAGTGGACCGTCCCCGGGCCAGCAGTTCTTC.

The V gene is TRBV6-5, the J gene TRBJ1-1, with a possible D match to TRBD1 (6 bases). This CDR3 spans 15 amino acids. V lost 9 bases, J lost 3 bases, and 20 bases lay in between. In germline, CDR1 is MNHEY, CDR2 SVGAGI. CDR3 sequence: CASIVTQGRDTEAFF. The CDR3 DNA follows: TGTGCCAGTATTGTCACACAGGGTCGAGACACTGAAGCTTTCTTT.

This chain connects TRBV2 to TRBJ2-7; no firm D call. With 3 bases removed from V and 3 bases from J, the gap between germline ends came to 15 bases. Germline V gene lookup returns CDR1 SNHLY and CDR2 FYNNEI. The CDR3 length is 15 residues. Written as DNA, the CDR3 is TGTGCCAGCAGTGAGAGGCCCCGGTCCGGCTACGAGCAGTACTTC. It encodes CASSERPRSGYEQYF.

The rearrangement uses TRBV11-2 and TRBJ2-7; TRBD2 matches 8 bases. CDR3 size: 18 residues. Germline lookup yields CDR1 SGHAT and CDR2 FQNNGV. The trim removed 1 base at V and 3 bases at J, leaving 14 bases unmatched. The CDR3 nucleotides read TGTGCCAGCAGCTTAGGGTGGGGCGCGGGAGGCCGTTTCTACGAGCAGTACTTC. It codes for CASSLGWGAGGRFYEQYF. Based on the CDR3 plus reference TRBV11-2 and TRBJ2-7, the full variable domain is EAGVAQSPRYKIIEKRQSVAFWCNPISGHATLYWYQQILGQGPKLLIQFQNNGVVDDSQLPKDRFSAERLKGVDSTLKIQPAKLEDSAVYLCASSLGWGAGGRFYEQYFGPGTRLTVT.

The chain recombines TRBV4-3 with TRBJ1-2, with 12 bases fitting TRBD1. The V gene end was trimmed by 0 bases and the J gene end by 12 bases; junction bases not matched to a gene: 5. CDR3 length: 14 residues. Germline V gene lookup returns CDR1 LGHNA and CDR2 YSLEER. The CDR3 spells CASSQEWDRGPHTF. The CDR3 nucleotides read TGCGCCAGCAGCCAAGAGTGGGACAGGGGGCCCCACACCTTC.

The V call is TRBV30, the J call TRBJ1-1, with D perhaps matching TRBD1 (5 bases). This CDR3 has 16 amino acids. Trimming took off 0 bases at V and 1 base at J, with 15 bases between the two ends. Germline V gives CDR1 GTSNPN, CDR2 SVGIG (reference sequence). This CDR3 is CAWSVWQSGQNTEAFF. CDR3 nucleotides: TGTGCCTGGAGTGTATGGCAGTCAGGGCAGAACACTGAAGCTTTCTTT.

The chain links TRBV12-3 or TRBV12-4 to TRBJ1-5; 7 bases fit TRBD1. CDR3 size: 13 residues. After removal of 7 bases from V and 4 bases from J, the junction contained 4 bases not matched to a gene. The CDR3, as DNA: TGTGCCAGCATGGGGACAGAGAATCAGCCCCAGCATTTT. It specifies CASMGTENQPQHF.

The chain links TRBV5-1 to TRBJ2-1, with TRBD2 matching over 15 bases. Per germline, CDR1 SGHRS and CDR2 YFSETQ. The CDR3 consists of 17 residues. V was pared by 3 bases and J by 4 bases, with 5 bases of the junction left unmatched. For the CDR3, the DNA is TGCGCCAGCAGCTCTGGACTAGCGGGAGGGACATACAATGAGCAGTTCTTC. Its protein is CASSSGLAGGTYNEQFF.

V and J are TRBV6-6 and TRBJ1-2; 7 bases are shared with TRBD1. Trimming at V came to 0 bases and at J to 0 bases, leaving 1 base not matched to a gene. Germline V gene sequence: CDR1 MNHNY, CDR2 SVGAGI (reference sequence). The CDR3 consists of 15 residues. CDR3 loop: CASSYSGQANYGYTF. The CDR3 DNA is TGTGCCAGCAGTTACTCCGGACAGGCTAACTATGGCTACACCTTC.

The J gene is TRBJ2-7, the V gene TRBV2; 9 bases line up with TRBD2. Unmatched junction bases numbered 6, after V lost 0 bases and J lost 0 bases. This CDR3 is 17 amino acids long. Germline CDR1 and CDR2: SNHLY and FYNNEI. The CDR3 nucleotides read TGTGCCAGCAGTGAAGCGCTACCTAGCGGGACCTCCTACGAGCAGTACTTC. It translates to CASSEALPSGTSYEQYF.

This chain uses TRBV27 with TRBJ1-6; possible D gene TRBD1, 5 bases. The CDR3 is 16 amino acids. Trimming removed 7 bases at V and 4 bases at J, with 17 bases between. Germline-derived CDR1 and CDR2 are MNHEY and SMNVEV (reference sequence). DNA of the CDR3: TGTGCCAGCAATCCTCAAGGGGCAGGGTATAATTCACCCCTCCACTTT. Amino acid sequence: CASNPQGAGYNSPLHF.

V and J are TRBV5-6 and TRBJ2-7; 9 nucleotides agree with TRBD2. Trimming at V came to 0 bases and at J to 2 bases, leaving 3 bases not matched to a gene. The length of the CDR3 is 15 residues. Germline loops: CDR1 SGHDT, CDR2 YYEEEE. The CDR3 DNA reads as TGTGCCAGCAGCTTGGGGCTAGCGGGAACCTACGAGCAGTACTTC. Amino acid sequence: CASSLGLAGTYEQYF.

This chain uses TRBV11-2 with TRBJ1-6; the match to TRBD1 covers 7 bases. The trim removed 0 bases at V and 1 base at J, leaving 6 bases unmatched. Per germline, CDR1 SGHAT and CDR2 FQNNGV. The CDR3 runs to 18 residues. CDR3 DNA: TGTGCCAGCAGCTTAGAGAGACAGGGACCATCCTATAATTCACCCCTCCACTTT. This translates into CASSLERQGPSYNSPLHF.

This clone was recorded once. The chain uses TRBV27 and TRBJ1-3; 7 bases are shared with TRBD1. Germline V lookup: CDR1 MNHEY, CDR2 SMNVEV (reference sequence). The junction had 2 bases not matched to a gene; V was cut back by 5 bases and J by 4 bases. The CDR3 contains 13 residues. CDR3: CASSQTGGNTIYF. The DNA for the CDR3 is TGTGCCAGCAGTCAGACAGGGGGAAACACCATATATTTT.

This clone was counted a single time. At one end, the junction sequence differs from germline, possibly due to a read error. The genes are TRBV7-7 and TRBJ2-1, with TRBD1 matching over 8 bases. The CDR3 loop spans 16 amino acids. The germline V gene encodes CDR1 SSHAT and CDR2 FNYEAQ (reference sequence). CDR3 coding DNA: TGTGCTAGCAGCCCAAGGGACAGGTCTACCTACAATGAGCAGTTCTTC. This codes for CASSPRDRSTYNEQFF.

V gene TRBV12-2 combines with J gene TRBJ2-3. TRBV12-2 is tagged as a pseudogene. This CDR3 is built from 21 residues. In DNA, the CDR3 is TGTGCAAGTCGCTTATTGGGAGCTTTGGGGGTGTGTGGGACGGGGCCCGATACGCAGTATTTT. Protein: CASRLLGALGVCGTGPDTQYF.

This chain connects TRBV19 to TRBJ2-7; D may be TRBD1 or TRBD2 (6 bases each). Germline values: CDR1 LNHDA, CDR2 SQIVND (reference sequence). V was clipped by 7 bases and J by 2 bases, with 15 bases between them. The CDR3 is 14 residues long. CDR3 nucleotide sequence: TGTGCCAGTACCAAGGGGGGCACCACCTACGAGCAGTACTTC. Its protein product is CASTKGGTTYEQYF.

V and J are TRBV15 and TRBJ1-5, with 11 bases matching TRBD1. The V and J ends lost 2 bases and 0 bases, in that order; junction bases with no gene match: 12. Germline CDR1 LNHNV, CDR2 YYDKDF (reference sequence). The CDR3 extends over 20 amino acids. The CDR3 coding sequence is TGTGCCACCAGCAGATCTTTGGACAGGGGGCTCTTGGATAGCAATCAGCCCCAGCATTTT. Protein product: CATSRSLDRGLLDSNQPQHF.

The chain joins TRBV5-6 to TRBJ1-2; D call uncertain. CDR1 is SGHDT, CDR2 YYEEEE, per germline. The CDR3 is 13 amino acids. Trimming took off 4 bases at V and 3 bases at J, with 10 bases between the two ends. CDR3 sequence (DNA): TGTGCCAGCAGCAGCGGACGGGACTATGGCTACACCTTC. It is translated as CASSSGRDYGYTF. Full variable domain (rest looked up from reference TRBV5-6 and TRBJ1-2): DAGVTQSPTHLIKTRGQQVTLRCSPKSGHDTVSWYQQALGQGPQFIFQYYEEEERQRGNFPDRFSGHQFPNYSSELNVNALLLGDSALYLCASSSGRDYGYTFGSGTRLTVV.

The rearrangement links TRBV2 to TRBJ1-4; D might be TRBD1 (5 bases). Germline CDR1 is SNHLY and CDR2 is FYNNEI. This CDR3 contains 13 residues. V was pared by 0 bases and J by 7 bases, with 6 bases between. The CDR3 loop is CASSEAGREKLFF. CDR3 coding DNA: TGTGCCAGCAGTGAAGCGGGACGTGAAAAACTGTTTTTT.

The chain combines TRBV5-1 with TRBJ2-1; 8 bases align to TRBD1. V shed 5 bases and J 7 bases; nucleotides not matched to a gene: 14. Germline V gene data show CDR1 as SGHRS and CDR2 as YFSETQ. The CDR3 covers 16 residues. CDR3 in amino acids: CASSVTGASIGNEQFF. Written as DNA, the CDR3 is TGCGCCAGCAGTGTGACAGGGGCTAGTATCGGGAATGAGCAGTTCTTC.

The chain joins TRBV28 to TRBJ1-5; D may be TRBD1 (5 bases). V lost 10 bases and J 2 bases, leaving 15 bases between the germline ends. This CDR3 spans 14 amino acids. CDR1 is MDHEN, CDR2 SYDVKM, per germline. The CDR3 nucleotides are TGTGCCACCTATCGGGGACTTGGCAATCAGCCCCAGCATTTT. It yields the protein CATYRGLGNQPQHF.

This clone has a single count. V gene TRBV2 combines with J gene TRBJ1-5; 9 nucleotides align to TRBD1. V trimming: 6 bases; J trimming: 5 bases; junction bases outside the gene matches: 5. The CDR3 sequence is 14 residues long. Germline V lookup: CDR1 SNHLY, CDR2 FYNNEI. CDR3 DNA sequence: TGTGCCAGCAGCGAACAGGGGGCCGATCAGCCCCAGCATTTT. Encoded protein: CASSEQGADQPQHF.

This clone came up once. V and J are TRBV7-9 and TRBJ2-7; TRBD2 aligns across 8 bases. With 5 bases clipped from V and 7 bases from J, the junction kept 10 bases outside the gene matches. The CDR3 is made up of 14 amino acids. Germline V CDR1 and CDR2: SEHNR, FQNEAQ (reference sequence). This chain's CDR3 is CASSPRGSGEEQYF. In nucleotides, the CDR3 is TGTGCCAGCAGCCCCCGGGGTAGCGGGGAAGAGCAGTACTTC.

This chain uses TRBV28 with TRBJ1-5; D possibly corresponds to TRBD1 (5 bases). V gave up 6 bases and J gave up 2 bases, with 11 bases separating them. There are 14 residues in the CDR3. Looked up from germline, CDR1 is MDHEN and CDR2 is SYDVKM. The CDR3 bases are TGTGCCAGCAGGCCAGGGAGGCGCAATCAGCCCCAGCATTTT. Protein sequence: CASRPGRRNQPQHF.

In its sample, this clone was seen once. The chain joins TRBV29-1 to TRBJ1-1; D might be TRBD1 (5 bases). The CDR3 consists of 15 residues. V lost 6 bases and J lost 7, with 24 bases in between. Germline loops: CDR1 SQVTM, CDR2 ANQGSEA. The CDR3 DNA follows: TGCAGCGTGCCTACAAAAGGCGTCTCGGGGCTTGAAGCTTTCTTT. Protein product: CSVPTKGVSGLEAFF.

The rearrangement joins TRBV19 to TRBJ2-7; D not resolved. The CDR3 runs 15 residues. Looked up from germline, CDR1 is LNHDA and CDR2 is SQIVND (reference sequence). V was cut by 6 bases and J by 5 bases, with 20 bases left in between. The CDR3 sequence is CASRSTPLTTHEQYF. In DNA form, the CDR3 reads TGTGCCAGTAGATCGACACCGCTAACTACGCACGAGCAGTACTTC.

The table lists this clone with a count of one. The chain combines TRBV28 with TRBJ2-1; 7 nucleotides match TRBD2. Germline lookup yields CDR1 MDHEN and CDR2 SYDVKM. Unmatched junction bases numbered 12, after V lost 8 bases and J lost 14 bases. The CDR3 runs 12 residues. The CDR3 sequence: CASGGGGSLEFF. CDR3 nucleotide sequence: TGTGCCAGCGGAGGTGGCGGGAGTTTGGAGTTCTTC.